A single sample is the source of the 7 T cell receptor beta chains below, sequenced in a study of blood T cell repertoires in COVID-19. Generated by immunoSEQ multiplex PCR, the TCRdb table keeps only in-frame clones and is missing some. The sample holds 250,000 to 350,000 clones, roughly 80% seen once. The sample taken for sequencing was peripheral blood. The receptor set was obtained from a person aged 70 to 85 with COVID-19, enrolled during active disease.

V and J are TRBV7-2 and TRBJ2-3, with TRBD2 matching over 7 bases. Losses at the gene ends were 1 base for V and 14 bases for J; bases not matched to a gene: 6. CDR3 size: 12 residues. Germline V lookup: CDR1 SGHTA, CDR2 FQGNSA. The chain's CDR3 is CASSLVGLEVYF. In DNA, the CDR3 is TGTGCCAGCAGCTTAGTCGGACTAGAGGTGTATTTT.

This clone was seen only once. The V gene is TRBV13, the J gene TRBJ1-1; TRBD1 agrees at 8 bases. From germline, CDR1 is PRHDT and CDR2 FYEKMQ (reference sequence). Trimming at V came to 3 bases and at J to 5 bases, leaving 8 bases not matched to a gene. There are 15 residues in the CDR3. This CDR3 is CASSFRDRSLTEAFF. CDR3 DNA sequence: TGTGCCAGCAGCTTCCGGGACAGGTCGTTGACTGAAGCTTTCTTT.

The chain has TRBV7-2 and TRBJ2-5, with 7 nucleotides matching TRBD1. The CDR3 covers 14 residues. Germline-derived CDR1 and CDR2 are SGHTA and FQGNSA. V dropped 5 bases and J dropped 4; count of bases not matched to a gene: 7. The CDR3 here is CASSNSRGRETQYF. For the CDR3, the DNA is TGTGCCAGCAGCAATTCCAGGGGGAGAGAGACCCAGTACTTC.

V is TRBV6-2 or TRBV6-3 and J is TRBJ1-1; D is unresolved. Germline CDR1 reads MNHEY; CDR2 reads SVGEGT. Trimming removed 0 bases at V and 1 base at J, with 12 bases between. This CDR3 contains 16 residues. The DNA for the CDR3 is TGTGCCAGCAGTTACTCAAAGTCGCGGGGGAACACTGAAGCTTTCTTT. Protein: CASSYSKSRGNTEAFF.

The J gene is TRBJ1-5, the V gene TRBV19; D possibly corresponds to TRBD1 (6 bases). With 1 base removed from V and 4 bases from J, the gap between germline ends came to 14 bases. The CDR3 has 16 residues. Germline CDR1 reads LNHDA; CDR2 reads SQIVND (reference sequence). CDR3 nucleotides: TGTGCCAGTAGTATAGGTGAAGGGGGTACAAATCAGCCCCAGCATTTT. This gives the protein CASSIGEGGTNQPQHF.

The chain recombines TRBV6-5 with TRBJ1-2; D unclear. V was trimmed by 4 bases and J by 4 bases, leaving 13 bases between them. Germline V gives CDR1 MNHEY, CDR2 SVGAGI. There are 14 residues in the CDR3. The CDR3 DNA sequence: TGTGCCAGCAGTTCGGGTGGCCGACTCTATGGCTACACCTTC. It yields the protein CASSSGGRLYGYTF.

The chain recombines TRBV4-3 with TRBJ1-2; unclear D gene. The V and J ends lost 0 bases and 7 bases respectively, with 15 bases between them. The CDR3 has 15 residues. CDR1 is LGHNA, CDR2 YSLEER, per germline. Here the CDR3 reads CASSQEVAGRSGYTF. CDR3 bases: TGCGCCAGCAGCCAAGAAGTAGCCGGGAGGAGTGGCTACACCTTC.